The T cell receptor beta chain under discussion was sequenced for a study of cytomegalovirus exposure and HLA in healthy donors. Study-wide findings and caveats: In most subjects, TCR beta sequences reportedly gave accurate predictions of HLA-A and HLA-B alleles.

This clone was observed a single time. Its antigen is undetermined. PCR used 60 Vbeta primers and 13 Jbeta primers. Here immunoSEQ multiplex PCR was the method, and the copy in TCRdb shows in-frame clones only, minus some. The sample shows roughly 180,000 clones, roughly 84% of them seen only once. CDR1 MNHEY and CDR2 SVGAGI come from the germline V gene. The CDR3 consists of 16 residues. V was cut by 0 bases and J by 8 bases, with 16 bases left in between. V and J are TRBV6-5 and TRBJ2-2, with a weak D call TRBD2 (6 bases). The receptor's source is a boy aged 10-17 years in good health and CMV-seronegative. Sequences were obtained from PBMCs. In DNA form, the CDR3 reads TGTGCCAGCAGTTACTCGGCTTCGGGCAGCGGGGGGGAGCTGTTTTTT. Protein product: CASSYSASGSGGELFF.